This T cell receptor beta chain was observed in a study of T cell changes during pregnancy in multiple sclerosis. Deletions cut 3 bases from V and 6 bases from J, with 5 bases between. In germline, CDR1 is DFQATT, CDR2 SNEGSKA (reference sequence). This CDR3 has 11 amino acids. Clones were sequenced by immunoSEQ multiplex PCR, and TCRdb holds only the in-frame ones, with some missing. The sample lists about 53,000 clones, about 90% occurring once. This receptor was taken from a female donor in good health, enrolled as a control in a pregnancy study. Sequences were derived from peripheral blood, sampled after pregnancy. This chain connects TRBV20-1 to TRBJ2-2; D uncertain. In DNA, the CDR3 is TGCAGTGCTAGGACATCCGGGGAGCTGTTTTTT. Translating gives CSARTSGELFF.